This T cell receptor beta chain emerged from a study of cytomegalovirus exposure and HLA in healthy donors. The V gene end was trimmed by 4 bases and the J gene end by 4 bases; junction bases not matched to a gene: 2. Germline CDR1 reads SGHRS; CDR2 reads YFSETQ. This CDR3 contains 14 residues. 60 Vbeta and 13 Jbeta primers were used in PCR. Only in-frame clones appear in the TCRdb table, and some are missing; sequencing was by immunoSEQ multiplex PCR. This sample has fewer than 200,000 clones, with approximately 80% found just once. V and J are TRBV5-1 and TRBJ2-5; TRBD2 matches 12 bases. Source material: PBMCs. This clonotype originated in a woman aged 18-29 years in good health and CMV-seronegative. The CDR3 region has the DNA TGCGCCAGCAGCCCTAGCGGGAGGGGAGAGACCCAGTACTTC. It is translated as CASSPSGRGETQYF.